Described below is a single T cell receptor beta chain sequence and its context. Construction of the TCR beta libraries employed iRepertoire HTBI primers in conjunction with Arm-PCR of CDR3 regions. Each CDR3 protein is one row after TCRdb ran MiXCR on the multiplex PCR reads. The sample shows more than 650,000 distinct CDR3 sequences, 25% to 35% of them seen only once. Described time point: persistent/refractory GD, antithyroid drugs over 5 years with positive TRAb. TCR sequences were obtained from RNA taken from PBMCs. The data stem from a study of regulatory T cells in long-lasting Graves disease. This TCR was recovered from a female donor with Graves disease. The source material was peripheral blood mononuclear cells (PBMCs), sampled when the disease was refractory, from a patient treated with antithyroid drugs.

This CDR3 is CASSGGPMNTGELFF. The CDR3 coding sequence is TGTGCCAGCAGTGGAGGTCCAATGAACACCGGGGAGCTGTTTTTT. This rearrangement joins TRBV6-1 to TRBJ2-2; no reliable D call. Germline loops: CDR1 MNHNS, CDR2 SASEGT. Trimming pared 4 bases from V and 1 base from J, leaving 10 bases between. The CDR3 sequence is 15 residues long.